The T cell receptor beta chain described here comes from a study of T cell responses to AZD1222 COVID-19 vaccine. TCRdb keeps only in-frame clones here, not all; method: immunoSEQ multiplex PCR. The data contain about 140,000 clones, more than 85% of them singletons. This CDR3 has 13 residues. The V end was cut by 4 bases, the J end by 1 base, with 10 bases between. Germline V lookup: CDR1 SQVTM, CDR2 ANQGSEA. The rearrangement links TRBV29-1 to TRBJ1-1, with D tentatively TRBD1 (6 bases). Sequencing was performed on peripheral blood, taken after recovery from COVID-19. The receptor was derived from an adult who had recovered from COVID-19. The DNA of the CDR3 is TGCAGCGTTGCGGACAGAGGGAACACTGAAGCTTTCTTT. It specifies CSVADRGNTEAFF. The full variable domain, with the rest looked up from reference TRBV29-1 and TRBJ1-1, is SAVISQKPSRDICQRGTSLTIQCQVDSQVTMMFWYRQQPGQSLTLIATANQGSEATYESGFVIDKFPISRPNLTFSTLTVSNMSPEDSSIYLCSVADRGNTEAFFGQGTRLTVV.